This T cell receptor beta chain was sequenced in a study of OX40 agonist ivuxolimab in advanced cancers. Study details: An anti-OX40 (CD134) antibody with agonistic activity, ivuxolimab, was administered to patients. Study-level findings and limits: At 0.1 to 3.0 mg/kg, CD4+ and CD8+ blood T cells expanded clonally by week 6.

This CDR3 region has 14 residues. V was pared by 5 bases and J by 5 bases, with 15 bases between. Germline CDR1 MNHEY, CDR2 SMNVEV (reference sequence). Measured with immunoSEQ multiplex PCR; TCRdb has only the in-frame clones, and not every one. The profile shows around 12,000 clones, around 72% of them singletons. Exclusion of a patient followed from autoimmune disease history or systemic immunosuppression. Details on this clone: What it binds is unknown.

This receptor was identified in an adult with an advanced solid tumor such as melanoma, head and neck, liver or kidney cancer. The rearrangement joins TRBV27 to TRBJ1-1; no definite D call. The material sequenced was CD4+ or CD8+ T cells sorted from blood, taken in a trial of the OX40 agonist ivuxolimab. The chain's CDR3 is CASSAKGYGTEAFF. The DNA for the CDR3 is TGTGCCAGCAGTGCTAAAGGGTATGGGACTGAAGCTTTCTTT.